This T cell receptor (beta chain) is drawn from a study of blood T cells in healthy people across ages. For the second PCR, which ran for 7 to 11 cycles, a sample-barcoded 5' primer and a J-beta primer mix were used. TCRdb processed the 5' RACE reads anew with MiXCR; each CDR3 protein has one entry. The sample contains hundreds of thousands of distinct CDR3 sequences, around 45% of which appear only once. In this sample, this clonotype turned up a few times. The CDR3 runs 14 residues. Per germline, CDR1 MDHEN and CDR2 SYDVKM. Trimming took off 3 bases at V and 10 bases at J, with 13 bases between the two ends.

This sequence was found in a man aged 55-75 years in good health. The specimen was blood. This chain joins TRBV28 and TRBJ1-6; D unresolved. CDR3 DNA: TGTGCCAGCAGTTTCGGGCTGGGAGGCTCACCCCTCCACTTT. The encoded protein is CASSFGLGGSPLHF. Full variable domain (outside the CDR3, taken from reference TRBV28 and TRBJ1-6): DVKVTQSSRYLVKRTGEKVFLECVQDMDHENMFWYRQDPGLGLRLIYFSYDVKMKEKGDIPEGYSVSREKKERFSLILESASTNQTSMYLCASSFGLGGSPLHFGNGTRLTVT.